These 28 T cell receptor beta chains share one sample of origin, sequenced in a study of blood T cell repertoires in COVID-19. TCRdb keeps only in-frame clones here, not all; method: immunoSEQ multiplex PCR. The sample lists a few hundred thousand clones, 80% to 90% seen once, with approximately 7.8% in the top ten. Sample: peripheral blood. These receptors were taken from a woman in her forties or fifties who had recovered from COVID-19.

CDR3 bases: TGTGCCAGCAGTTCCGGGGATACGCAGTATTTT. The encoded protein is CASSSGDTQYF. This sequence joins TRBV28 and TRBJ2-3; D gene ambiguous. This CDR3 has 11 residues. With 4 bases removed from V and 6 bases from J, the gap between germline ends came to 5 bases. The germline V gene encodes CDR1 MDHEN and CDR2 SYDVKM.

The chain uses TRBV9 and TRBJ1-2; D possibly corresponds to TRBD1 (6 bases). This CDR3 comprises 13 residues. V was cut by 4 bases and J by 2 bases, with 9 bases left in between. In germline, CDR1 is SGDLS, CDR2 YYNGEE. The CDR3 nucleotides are TGTGCCAGCAGCTTGGACAGCAACTATGGCTACACCTTC. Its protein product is CASSLDSNYGYTF.

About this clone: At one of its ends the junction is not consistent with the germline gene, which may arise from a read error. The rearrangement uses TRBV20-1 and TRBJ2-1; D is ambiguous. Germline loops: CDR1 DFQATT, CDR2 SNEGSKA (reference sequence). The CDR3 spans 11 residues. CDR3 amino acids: CSAPHPQVAVF. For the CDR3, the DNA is TGCAGTGCCCCCCACCCACAAGTAGCCGTCTTC.

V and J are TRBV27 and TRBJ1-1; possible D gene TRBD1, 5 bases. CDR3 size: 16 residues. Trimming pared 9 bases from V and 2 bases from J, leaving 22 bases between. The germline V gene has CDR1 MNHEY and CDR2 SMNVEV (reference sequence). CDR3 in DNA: TGTGCCAGTAACCGACTAGGGGAAGGGGTTAACACTGAAGCTTTCTTT. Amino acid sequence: CASNRLGEGVNTEAFF.

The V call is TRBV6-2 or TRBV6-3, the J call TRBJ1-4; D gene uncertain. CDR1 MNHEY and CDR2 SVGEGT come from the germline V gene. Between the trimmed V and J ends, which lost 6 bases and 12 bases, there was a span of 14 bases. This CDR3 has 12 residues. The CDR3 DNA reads TGTGCCAGCAGCCGATGGCCTCCTCAACTGTTTTTT. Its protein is CASSRWPPQLFF.

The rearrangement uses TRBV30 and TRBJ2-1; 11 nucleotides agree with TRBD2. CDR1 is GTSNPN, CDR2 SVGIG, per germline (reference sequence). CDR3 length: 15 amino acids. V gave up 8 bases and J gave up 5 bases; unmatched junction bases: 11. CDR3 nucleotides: TGTGCCGGCCTTAGCGGGGGGGCCAGGGACAATGAGCAGTTCTTC. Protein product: CAGLSGGARDNEQFF.

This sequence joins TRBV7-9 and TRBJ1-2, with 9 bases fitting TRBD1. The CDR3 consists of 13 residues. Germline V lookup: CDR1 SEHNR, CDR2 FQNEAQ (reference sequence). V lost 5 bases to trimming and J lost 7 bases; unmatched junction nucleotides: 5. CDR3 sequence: CASSLQGAGGYTF. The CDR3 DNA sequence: TGTGCCAGCAGCCTACAGGGGGCTGGTGGCTACACCTTC.

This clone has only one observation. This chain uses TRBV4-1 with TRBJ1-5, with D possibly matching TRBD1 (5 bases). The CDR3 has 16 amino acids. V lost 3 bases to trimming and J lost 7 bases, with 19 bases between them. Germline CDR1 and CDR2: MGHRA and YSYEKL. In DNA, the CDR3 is TGCGCCAGCAGCCAGAGAGCGACAGCTATCTTACAGCCCCAGCATTTT. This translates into CASSQRATAILQPQHF.

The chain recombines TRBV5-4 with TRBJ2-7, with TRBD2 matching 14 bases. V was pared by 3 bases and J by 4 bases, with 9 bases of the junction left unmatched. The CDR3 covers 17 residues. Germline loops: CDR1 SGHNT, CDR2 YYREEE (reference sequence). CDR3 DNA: TGTGCCAGCAGCTCCAACAAGGGACTAGCGGGAGCGTACGAGCAGTACTTC. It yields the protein CASSSNKGLAGAYEQYF.

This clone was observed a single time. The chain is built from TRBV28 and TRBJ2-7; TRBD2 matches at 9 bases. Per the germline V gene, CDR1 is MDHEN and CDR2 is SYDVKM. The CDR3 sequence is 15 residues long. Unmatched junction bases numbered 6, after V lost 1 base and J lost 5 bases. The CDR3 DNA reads TGTGCCAGCAGTTTATCTCCTAGCGGGATCGACGAGCAGTACTTC. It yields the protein CASSLSPSGIDEQYF.

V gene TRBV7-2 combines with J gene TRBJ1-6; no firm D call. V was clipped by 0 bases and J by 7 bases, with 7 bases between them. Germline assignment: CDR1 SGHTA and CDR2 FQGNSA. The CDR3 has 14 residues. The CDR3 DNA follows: TGTGCCAGCAGCTTAGCGGCGGGGAATTCACCCCTCCACTTT. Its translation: CASSLAAGNSPLHF.

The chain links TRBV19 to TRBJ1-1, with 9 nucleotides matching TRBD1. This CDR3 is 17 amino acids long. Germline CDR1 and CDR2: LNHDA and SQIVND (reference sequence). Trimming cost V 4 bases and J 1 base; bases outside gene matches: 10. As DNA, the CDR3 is TGTGCCAGTAGTAAAACAGGGGGCGCTGGGACGAACACTGAAGCTTTCTTT. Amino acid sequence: CASSKTGGAGTNTEAFF. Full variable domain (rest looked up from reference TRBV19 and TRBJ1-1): DGGITQSPKYLFRKEGQNVTLSCEQNLNHDAMYWYRQDPGQGLRLIYYSQIVNDFQKGDIAEGYSVSREKKESFPLTVTSAQKNPTAFYLCASSKTGGAGTNTEAFFGQGTRLTVV.

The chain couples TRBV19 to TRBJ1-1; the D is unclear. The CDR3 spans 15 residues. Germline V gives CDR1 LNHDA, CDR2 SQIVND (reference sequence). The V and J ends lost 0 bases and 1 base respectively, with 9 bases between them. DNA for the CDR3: TGTGCCAGTAGTATAGAGCCCCGACAGAACACTGAAGCTTTCTTT. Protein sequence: CASSIEPRQNTEAFF.

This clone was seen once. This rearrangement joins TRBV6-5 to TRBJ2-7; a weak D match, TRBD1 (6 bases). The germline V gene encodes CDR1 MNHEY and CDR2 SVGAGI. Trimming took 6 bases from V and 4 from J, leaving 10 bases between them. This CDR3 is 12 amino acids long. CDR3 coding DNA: TGTGCCAGCAGCGGAACAGGGTACGAGCAGTACTTC. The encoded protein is CASSGTGYEQYF.

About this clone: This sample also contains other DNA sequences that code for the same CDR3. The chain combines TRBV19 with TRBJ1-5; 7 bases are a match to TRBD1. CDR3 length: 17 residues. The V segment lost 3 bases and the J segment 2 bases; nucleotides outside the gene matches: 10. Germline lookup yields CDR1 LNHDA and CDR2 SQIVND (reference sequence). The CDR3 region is CASSIDRERLGNQPQHF. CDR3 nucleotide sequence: TGTGCCAGTAGTATCGACAGGGAGCGACTTGGCAATCAGCCCCAGCATTTT. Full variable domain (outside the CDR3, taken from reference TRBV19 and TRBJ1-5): DGGITQSPKYLFRKEGQNVTLSCEQNLNHDAMYWYRQDPGQGLRLIYYSQIVNDFQKGDIAEGYSVSREKKESFPLTVTSAQKNPTAFYLCASSIDRERLGNQPQHFGDGTRLSIL.

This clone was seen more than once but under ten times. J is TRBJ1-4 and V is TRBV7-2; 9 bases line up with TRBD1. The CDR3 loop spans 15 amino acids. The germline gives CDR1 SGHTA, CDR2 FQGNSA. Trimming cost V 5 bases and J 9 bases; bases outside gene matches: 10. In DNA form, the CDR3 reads TGTGCCAGCAGCCCGGCGCGGGACAGGGCGCAAAAACTGTTTTTT. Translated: CASSPARDRAQKLFF.

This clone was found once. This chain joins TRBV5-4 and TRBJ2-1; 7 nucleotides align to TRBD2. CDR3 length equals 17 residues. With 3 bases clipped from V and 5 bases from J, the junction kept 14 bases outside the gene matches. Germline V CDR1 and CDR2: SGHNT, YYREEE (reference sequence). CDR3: CASSSGRARGTDNEQFF. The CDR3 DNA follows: TGTGCCAGCAGCTCCGGCAGGGCGCGGGGGACGGACAATGAGCAGTTCTTC.

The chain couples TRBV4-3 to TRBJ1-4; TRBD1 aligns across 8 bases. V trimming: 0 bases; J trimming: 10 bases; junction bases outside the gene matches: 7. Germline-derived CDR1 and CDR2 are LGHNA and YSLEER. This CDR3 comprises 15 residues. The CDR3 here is CASSQEQGARAKLFF. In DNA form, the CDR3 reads TGCGCCAGCAGCCAAGAGCAGGGGGCACGCGCAAAACTGTTTTTT.

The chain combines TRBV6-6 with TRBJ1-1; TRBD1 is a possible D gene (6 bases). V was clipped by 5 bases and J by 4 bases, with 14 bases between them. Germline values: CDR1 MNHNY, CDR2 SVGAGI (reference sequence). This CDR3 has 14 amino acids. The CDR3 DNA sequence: TGTGCCAGCAGTCAGGGGTCGGGCGGCACTGAAGCTTTCTTT. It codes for CASSQGSGGTEAFF.

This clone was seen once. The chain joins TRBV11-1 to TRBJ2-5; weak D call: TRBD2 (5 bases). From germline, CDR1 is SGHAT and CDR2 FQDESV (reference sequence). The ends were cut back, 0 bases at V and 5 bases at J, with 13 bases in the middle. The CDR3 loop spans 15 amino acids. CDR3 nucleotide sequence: TGTGCCAGCAGCTTAGCTTCGAGTGGCGGGGAGACCCAGTACTTC. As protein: CASSLASSGGETQYF.

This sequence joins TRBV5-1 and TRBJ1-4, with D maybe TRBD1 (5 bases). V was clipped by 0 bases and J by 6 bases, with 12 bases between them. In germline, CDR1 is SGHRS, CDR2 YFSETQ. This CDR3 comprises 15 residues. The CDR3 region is CASSLDPRADEKLFF. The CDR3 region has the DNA TGCGCCAGCAGCTTGGACCCCAGGGCGGATGAAAAACTGTTTTTT.

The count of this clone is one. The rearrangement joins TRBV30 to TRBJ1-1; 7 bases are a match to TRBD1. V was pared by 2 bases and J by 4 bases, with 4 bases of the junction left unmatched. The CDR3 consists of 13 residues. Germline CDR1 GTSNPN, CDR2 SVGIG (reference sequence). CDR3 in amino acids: CAWSRNRGTEAFF. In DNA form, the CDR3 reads TGTGCCTGGAGTCGGAACAGGGGCACTGAAGCTTTCTTT.

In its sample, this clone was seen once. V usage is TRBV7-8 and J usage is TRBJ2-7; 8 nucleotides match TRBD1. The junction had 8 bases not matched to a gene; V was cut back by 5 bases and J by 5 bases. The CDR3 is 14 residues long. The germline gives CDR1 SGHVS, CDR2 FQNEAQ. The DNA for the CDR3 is TGTGCCAGCAGCCAGAAGACAGGGGCCAACGAGCAGTACTTC. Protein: CASSQKTGANEQYF.

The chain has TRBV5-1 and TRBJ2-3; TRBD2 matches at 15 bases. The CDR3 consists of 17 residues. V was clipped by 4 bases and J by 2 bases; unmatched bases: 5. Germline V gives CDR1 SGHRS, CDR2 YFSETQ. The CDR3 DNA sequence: TGCGCCAGCAGCCCGGGACTAGCGGGAGGCTACACAGATACGCAGTATTTT. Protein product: CASSPGLAGGYTDTQYF.

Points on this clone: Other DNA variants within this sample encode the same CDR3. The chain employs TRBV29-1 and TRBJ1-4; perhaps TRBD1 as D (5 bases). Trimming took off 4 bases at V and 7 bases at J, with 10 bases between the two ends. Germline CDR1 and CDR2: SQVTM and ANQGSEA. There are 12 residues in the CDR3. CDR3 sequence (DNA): TGCAGCGTTGGCAGGGCCGGTGAAAAACTGTTTTTT. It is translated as CSVGRAGEKLFF.

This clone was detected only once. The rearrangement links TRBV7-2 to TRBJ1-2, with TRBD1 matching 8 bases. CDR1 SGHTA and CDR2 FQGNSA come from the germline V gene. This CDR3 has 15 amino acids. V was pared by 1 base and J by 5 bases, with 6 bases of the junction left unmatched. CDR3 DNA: TGTGCCAGCAGCTTAGGACAGGGGTTCGGGTATGGCTACACCTTC. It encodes CASSLGQGFGYGYTF.

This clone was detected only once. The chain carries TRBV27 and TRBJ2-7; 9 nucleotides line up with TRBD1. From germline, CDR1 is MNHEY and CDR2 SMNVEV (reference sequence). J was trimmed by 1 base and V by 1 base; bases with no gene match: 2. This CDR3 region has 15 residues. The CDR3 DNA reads TGTGCCAGCAGTTTATTCGGGACAGGGTCCTACGAGCAGTACTTC. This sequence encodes CASSLFGTGSYEQYF.

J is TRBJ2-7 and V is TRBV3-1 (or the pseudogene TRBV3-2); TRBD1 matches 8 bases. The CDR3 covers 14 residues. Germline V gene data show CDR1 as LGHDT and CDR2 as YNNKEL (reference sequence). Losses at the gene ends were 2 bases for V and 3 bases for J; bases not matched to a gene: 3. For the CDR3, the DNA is TGTGCCAGCAGCCAAACGGACAGGGACTACGAGCAGTACTTC. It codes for CASSQTDRDYEQYF.